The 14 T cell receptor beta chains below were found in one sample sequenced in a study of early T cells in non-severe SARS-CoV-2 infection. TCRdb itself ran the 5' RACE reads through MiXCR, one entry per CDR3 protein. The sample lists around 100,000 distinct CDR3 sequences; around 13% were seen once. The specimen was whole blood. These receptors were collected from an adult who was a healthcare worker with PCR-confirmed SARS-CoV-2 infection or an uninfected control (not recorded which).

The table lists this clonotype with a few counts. The CDR3 protein is CASSIGGGTGANVLTF. In DNA, the CDR3 is TGTGCCAGTAGTATAGGAGGGGGCACAGGGGCCAACGTCCTGACTTTC. The genes are TRBV19 and TRBJ2-6; 7 bases map to TRBD1. CDR1 is LNHDA and CDR2 is SQIVND in the germline V gene (reference sequence). V gave up 1 base and J gave up 4 bases; unmatched junction bases: 4. The CDR3 sequence is 16 residues long. Looking up the rest from reference TRBV19 and TRBJ2-6 gives the full variable domain: DGGITQSPKYLFRKEGQNVTLSCEQNLNHDAMYWYRQDPGQGLRLIYYSQIVNDFQKGDIAEGYSVSREKKESFPLTVTSAQKNPTAFYLCASSIGGGTGANVLTFGAGSRLTVL.

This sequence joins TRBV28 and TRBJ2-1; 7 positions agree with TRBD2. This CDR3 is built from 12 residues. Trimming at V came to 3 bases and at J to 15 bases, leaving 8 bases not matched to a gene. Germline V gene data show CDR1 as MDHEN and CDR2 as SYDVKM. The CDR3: CASSFTAGDTFF. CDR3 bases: TGTGCCAGCAGTTTCACGGCGGGAGATACGTTCTTC.

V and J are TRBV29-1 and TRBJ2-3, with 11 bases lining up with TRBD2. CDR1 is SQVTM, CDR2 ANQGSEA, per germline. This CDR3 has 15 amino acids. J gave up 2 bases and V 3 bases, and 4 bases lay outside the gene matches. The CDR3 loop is CSVEGLADSTDTQYF. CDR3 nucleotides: TGCAGCGTTGAGGGACTAGCGGACTCCACAGATACGCAGTATTTT.

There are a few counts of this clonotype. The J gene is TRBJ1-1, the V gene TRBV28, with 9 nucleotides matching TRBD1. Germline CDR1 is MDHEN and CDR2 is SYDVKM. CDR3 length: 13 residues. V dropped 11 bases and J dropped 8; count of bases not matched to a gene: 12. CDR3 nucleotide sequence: TGTGCCGTTCTGGTCCGGGACAGGGTAGAAGCTTTCTTT. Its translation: CAVLVRDRVEAFF.

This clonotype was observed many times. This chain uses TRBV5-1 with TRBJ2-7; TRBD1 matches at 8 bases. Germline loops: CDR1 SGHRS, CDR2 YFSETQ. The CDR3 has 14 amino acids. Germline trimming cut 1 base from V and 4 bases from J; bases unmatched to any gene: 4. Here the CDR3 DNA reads TGCGCCAGCAGCTTGTGGCAGGGGGCGTACGAGCAGTACTTC. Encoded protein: CASSLWQGAYEQYF.

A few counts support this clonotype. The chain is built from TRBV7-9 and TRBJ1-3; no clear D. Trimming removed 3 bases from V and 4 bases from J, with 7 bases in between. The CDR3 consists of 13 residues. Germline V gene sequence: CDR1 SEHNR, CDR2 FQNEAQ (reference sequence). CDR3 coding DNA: TGTGCCAGCAGCTTGGGGAACGGAAACACCATATATTTT. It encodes CASSLGNGNTIYF. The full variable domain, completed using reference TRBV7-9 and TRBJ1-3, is DTGVSQNPRHKITKRGQNVTFRCDPISEHNRLYWYRQTLGQGPEFLTYFQNEAQLEKSRLLSDRFSAERPKGSFSTLEIQRTEQGDSAMYLCASSLGNGNTIYFGEGSWLTVV.

CDR3 sequence: CATSRDRSANRGETQYF. The CDR3 DNA sequence: TGTGCCACCAGCAGAGATCGGAGCGCAAATCGAGGAGAGACCCAGTACTTC. V usage is TRBV15 and J usage is TRBJ2-5; D is uncertain. The CDR3 is 17 residues long. Germline V gives CDR1 LNHNV, CDR2 YYDKDF (reference sequence). Trimming took 0 bases from V and 4 from J, leaving 18 bases between them.

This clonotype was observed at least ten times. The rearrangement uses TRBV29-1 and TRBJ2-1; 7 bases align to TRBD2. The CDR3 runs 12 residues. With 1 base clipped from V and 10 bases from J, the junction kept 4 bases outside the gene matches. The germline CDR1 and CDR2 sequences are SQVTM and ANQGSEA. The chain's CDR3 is CSVEAGGTEQFF. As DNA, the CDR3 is TGCAGCGTTGAAGCCGGGGGGACGGAGCAGTTCTTC.

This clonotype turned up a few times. CDR3 loop: CASRPRGQDQPQHF. The CDR3 region has the DNA TGTGCCAGCAGGCCCAGGGGGCAGGATCAGCCCCAGCATTTT. The chain is built from TRBV25-1 and TRBJ1-5; 8 nucleotides match TRBD1. The CDR3 contains 14 residues. CDR1 and CDR2 from the germline V gene are MGHDK and SYGVNS. V dropped 6 bases and J dropped 5; count of bases not matched to a gene: 6.

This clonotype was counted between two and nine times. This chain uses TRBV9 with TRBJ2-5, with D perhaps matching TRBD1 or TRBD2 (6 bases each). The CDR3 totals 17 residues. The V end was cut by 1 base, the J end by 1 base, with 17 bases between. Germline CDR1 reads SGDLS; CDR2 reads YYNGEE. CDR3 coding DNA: TGTGCCAGCAGCGTAACAGGGCTTGGAGGGTTCCAAGAGACCCAGTACTTC. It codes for CASSVTGLGGFQETQYF.

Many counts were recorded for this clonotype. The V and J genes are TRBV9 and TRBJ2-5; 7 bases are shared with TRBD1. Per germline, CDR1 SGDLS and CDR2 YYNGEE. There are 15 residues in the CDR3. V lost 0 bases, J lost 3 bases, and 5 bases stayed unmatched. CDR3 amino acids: CASSVARGPEETQYF. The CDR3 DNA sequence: TGTGCCAGCAGCGTAGCTAGGGGGCCGGAAGAGACCCAGTACTTC. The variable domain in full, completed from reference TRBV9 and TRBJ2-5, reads DSGVTQTPKHLITATGQRVTLRCSPRSGDLSVYWYQQSLDQGLQFLIQYYNGEERAKGNILERFSAQQFPDLHSELNLSSLELGDSALYFCASSVARGPEETQYFGPGTRLLVL.

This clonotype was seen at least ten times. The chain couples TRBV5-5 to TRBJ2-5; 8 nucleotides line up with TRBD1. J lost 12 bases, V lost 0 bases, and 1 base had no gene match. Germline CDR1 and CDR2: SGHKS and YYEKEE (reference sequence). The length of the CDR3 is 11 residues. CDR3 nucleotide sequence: TGTGCCAGCAGCTTGGGACAGGGGAAGTACTTC. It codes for CASSLGQGKYF.

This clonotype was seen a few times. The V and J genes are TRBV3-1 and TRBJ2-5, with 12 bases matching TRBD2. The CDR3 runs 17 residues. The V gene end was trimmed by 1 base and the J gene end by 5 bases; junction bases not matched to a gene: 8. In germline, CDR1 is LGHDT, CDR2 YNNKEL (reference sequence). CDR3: CASSQGRTSGEVETQYF. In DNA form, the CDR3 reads TGTGCCAGCAGCCAAGGGCGGACTAGCGGGGAGGTTGAGACCCAGTACTTC.

In nucleotides, the CDR3 is TGTGCCACCAGTGAGTCAGGGATCTATGGCTACACCTTC. It is translated as CATSESGIYGYTF. The V and J genes are TRBV24-1 and TRBJ1-2, with D possibly matching TRBD1 (5 bases). V was trimmed by 4 bases and J by 4 bases, leaving 9 bases between them. The germline gives CDR1 KGHDR, CDR2 SFDVKD. CDR3 length equals 13 residues.